One sample yielded the 24 T cell receptor beta chains listed below, sequenced in a study of metastatic and nonmetastatic thyroid tumors. There were no patients who had received any treatment before thyroid surgery. Via MiXCR, TCRdb re-called the PCR reads. Among tens of thousands of clones listed, approximately 12% were seen once. The sequencing input was blood. The receptors were sampled from a female donor with papillary thyroid cancer or a benign thyroid nodule (not recorded which). Some clones in this sample may be carry-over from other donors' samples.

This clone came up many times. The chain is built from TRBV28 and TRBJ1-5; TRBD1 agrees at 10 bases. The CDR3 runs to 16 residues. The J segment lost 1 base and the V segment lost 5 bases, leaving 5 bases of the junction unmatched. Germline V gene sequence: CDR1 MDHEN, CDR2 SYDVKM. CDR3 nucleotides: TGTGCCAGCAGTGTGACAGGGGGCATGAGCAATCAGCCCCAGCATTTT. It specifies CASSVTGGMSNQPQHF. Full variable domain (missing parts from reference TRBV28 and TRBJ1-5): DVKVTQSSRYLVKRTGEKVFLECVQDMDHENMFWYRQDPGLGLRLIYFSYDVKMKEKGDIPEGYSVSREKKERFSLILESASTNQTSMYLCASSVTGGMSNQPQHFGDGTRLSIL.

This clone was detected many times. The V call is TRBV20-1, the J call TRBJ2-7; weak D call: TRBD1 (6 bases). The germline CDR1 and CDR2 sequences are DFQATT and SNEGSKA (reference sequence). V was trimmed by 2 bases and J by 3 bases, leaving 20 bases between them. The CDR3 loop spans 16 amino acids. The CDR3 spells CSARPLNAGTIYEQYF. DNA for the CDR3: TGCAGTGCTAGACCCCTGAACGCCGGGACAATCTACGAGCAGTACTTC.

The chain employs TRBV13 and TRBJ2-1, with 9 bases lining up with TRBD2. The V gene end was trimmed by 5 bases and the J gene end by 3 bases; junction bases not matched to a gene: 17. CDR3 length: 19 residues. The germline gives CDR1 PRHDT, CDR2 FYEKMQ (reference sequence). CDR3: CASSGGRLAVGPDYNEQFF. The CDR3 nucleotides are TGTGCCAGCAGCGGCGGTAGACTAGCGGTAGGGCCTGACTACAATGAGCAGTTCTTC.

This chain links TRBV7-9 with TRBJ1-6; 8 bases align to TRBD1. Germline V CDR1 and CDR2: SEHNR, FQNEAQ (reference sequence). The CDR3 has 15 amino acids. V lost 5 bases and J lost 9; bases outside the gene matches: 9. The CDR3 region is CASSPDRGDRSPLHF. As DNA, the CDR3 is TGTGCCAGCAGCCCTGACAGGGGCGATCGTTCACCCCTCCACTTT.

Here the CDR3 reads CASSFYGFNQPQHF. CDR3 sequence (DNA): TGTGCCAGCAGCTTTTACGGATTTAATCAGCCCCAGCATTTT. V and J are TRBV7-9 and TRBJ1-5; D is unresolved. This CDR3 spans 14 amino acids. V dropped 3 bases and J dropped 4 bases, with 10 bases sitting between them. The germline gives CDR1 SEHNR, CDR2 FQNEAQ (reference sequence).

This clone has at least ten counts. The genes are TRBV20-1 and TRBJ2-7; possibly TRBD2 for D (5 bases). V lost 5 bases, J lost 5 bases, and 16 bases lay in between. The CDR3 spans 13 residues. The germline V gene has CDR1 DFQATT and CDR2 SNEGSKA (reference sequence). CDR3: CSAVRSIGDEQYF. CDR3 DNA sequence: TGCAGTGCTGTGCGATCCATCGGGGACGAGCAGTACTTC.

This chain links TRBV20-1 with TRBJ2-2; D possibly corresponds to TRBD2 (6 bases). This CDR3 has 15 amino acids. From germline, CDR1 is DFQATT and CDR2 SNEGSKA (reference sequence). The V end was cut by 1 base, the J end by 5 bases, with 14 bases between. The CDR3 is CSARVGGLTTGELFF. DNA of the CDR3: TGCAGTGCTAGAGTGGGAGGCCTTACTACCGGGGAGCTGTTTTTT.

This clone was recorded at least ten times. The rearrangement links TRBV6-4 to TRBJ2-7; D might be TRBD1 (5 bases). The germline V and J ends were trimmed by 0 bases and 0 bases, with 9 bases remaining between them. The germline V gene encodes CDR1 MRHNA and CDR2 SNTAGT. This CDR3 contains 15 residues. In DNA form, the CDR3 reads TGTGCCAGCAGTGACTCGATAGGACACTCCTACGAGCAGTACTTC. Translation: CASSDSIGHSYEQYF.

A word on this clone: No conserved phenylalanine or tryptophan ends this CDR3, so it is likely a read error. The chain couples TRBV11-2 to TRBJ1-1; no clear D gene. Germline V gene data show CDR1 as SGHAT and CDR2 as FQNNGV. The CDR3 is 15 residues long. The CDR3 sequence: CVSSLMQARDTEAFL. The CDR3 region has the DNA TGTGTCAGCAGCTTAATGCAGGCGAGGGACACTGAAGCTTTCCTT.

The V gene is TRBV18, the J gene TRBJ2-1, with D perhaps matching TRBD2 (5 bases). This CDR3 region has 18 residues. CDR1 and CDR2 from the germline V gene are KGHSH and LQKENI. V lost 4 bases and J 0 bases, leaving 19 bases between the germline ends. The CDR3 DNA sequence: TGTGCCAGCTCACATTACATTGGGAGCGGCAGCTCCTACAATGAGCAGTTCTTC. It yields the protein CASSHYIGSGSSYNEQFF.

This clone showed up many times. The chain employs TRBV6-6 and TRBJ2-1, with 9 bases identical to TRBD2. CDR3 length equals 16 residues. Trimming cost V 2 bases and J 5 bases; bases outside gene matches: 7. The germline V gene encodes CDR1 MNHNY and CDR2 SVGAGI (reference sequence). The CDR3 nucleotides read TGTGCCAGCAGTTACGGATTTTTAGCGGGAGACAATGAGCAGTTCTTC. This translates into CASSYGFLAGDNEQFF.

This clone was seen at least ten times. The V call is TRBV19, the J call TRBJ2-1; 12 bases are a match to TRBD2. Germline CDR1 is LNHDA and CDR2 is SQIVND (reference sequence). With 6 bases clipped from V and 8 bases from J, the junction kept 2 bases outside the gene matches. The CDR3 runs to 13 residues. Here the CDR3 reads CASRTSGRYEQFF. The CDR3, as DNA: TGTGCCAGTAGGACTAGCGGGAGATATGAGCAGTTCTTC.

This clone was seen ten or more times. The junction differs from germline at one of its ends, possibly a read error. V usage is TRBV5-1 and J usage is TRBJ2-1, with 11 bases identical to TRBD2. From germline, CDR1 is SGHRS and CDR2 YFSETQ. This CDR3 has 14 amino acids. The DNA of the CDR3 is TGCGCCAACAGCGGGGGACTAGCGGACAATGAGCAGTTCTTC. This translates into CANSGGLADNEQFF.

This clone was picked up many times. CDR3 DNA: TGTGCCAGCAGTTGGGGGTTTGGCGGGAGGGCCCCCAATGAGCAGTTCTTC. This gives the protein CASSWGFGGRAPNEQFF. The rearrangement uses TRBV11-3 and TRBJ2-1; TRBD2 aligns across 9 bases. The V gene end was trimmed by 6 bases and the J gene end by 6 bases; junction bases not matched to a gene: 15. CDR3 length: 17 residues. Germline V gene lookup returns CDR1 SGHNT and CDR2 YENEEA.

This clone was seen ten or more times. The CDR3 loop reads CASSLGPATEAFF. As DNA, the CDR3 is TGTGCCAGCAGCTTAGGCCCGGCAACTGAAGCTTTCTTT. The rearrangement joins TRBV11-2 to TRBJ1-1; unclear D gene. V shed 1 base and J shed 5 bases, with 8 bases lying between them. CDR3 length equals 13 residues. CDR1 SGHAT and CDR2 FQNNGV come from the germline V gene.

This clone was seen repeatedly, ten times or more. The gene calls are TRBV4-3 and TRBJ1-1; no clear D gene. The germline V gene encodes CDR1 LGHNA and CDR2 YSLEER. CDR3 size: 15 residues. With 3 bases removed from V and 1 base from J, the gap between germline ends came to 12 bases. The CDR3 coding sequence is TGCGCCAGCAGCCAGGGAAGGACCGAGAACACTGAAGCTTTCTTT. It codes for CASSQGRTENTEAFF.

This clone was observed many times. This chain joins TRBV12-3 or TRBV12-4 and TRBJ2-7; no clear D. This CDR3 has 12 residues. V lost 2 bases to trimming and J lost 4 bases, with 6 bases between them. CDR3 sequence (DNA): TGTGCCAGCAGTTTACTGTATTACGAGCAGTACTTC. Protein sequence: CASSLLYYEQYF.

This clone was found many times. The chain employs TRBV19 and TRBJ1-1; 7 bases line up with TRBD1. This CDR3 comprises 13 residues. Germline CDR1 reads LNHDA; CDR2 reads SQIVND (reference sequence). J gave up 8 bases and V 4 bases, and 7 bases lay outside the gene matches. DNA for the CDR3: TGTGCCAGTAGTAGCCAGGGACAGCAAGAAGCTTTCTTT. This translates into CASSSQGQQEAFF.

This clone was detected ten times or more. This chain uses TRBV5-1 with TRBJ2-2; D is possibly TRBD2 (5 bases). CDR1 and CDR2 (germline): SGHRS, YFSETQ. The CDR3 spans 14 residues. V lost 4 bases and J 4 bases, leaving 11 bases between the germline ends. CDR3 loop: CASSEGSVTGELFF. The CDR3 bases are TGCGCCAGCAGCGAGGGATCAGTCACCGGGGAGCTGTTTTTT.

This clone was found a few times. The V and J genes are TRBV24-1 and TRBJ1-1; D possibly corresponds to TRBD1 (6 bases). Germline values: CDR1 KGHDR, CDR2 SFDVKD. Trimming took 6 bases from V and 4 from J, leaving 14 bases between them. This CDR3 is 14 amino acids long. CDR3 loop: CATSSGHAITEAFF. The CDR3 nucleotides read TGTGCCACCAGTTCGGGACATGCCATCACTGAAGCTTTCTTT.

This clone was seen at least ten times. The rearrangement uses TRBV2 and TRBJ2-7; D is unclear. Trimming removed 6 bases at V and 8 bases at J, with 20 bases between. There are 14 residues in the CDR3. The V gene's germline CDR1 is SNHLY and CDR2 FYNNEI. CDR3 amino acids: CASRTIKNTEKQYF. The CDR3 nucleotides read TGTGCCAGCAGAACAATCAAAAACACGGAAAAGCAGTACTTC.

The rearrangement uses TRBV6-5 and TRBJ2-7, with 8 bases identical to TRBD1. CDR1 and CDR2 from the germline V gene are MNHEY and SVGAGI. The CDR3 has 16 residues. V shed 0 bases, J shed 0 bases, and the junction held 4 bases outside the gene matches. CDR3 DNA sequence: TGTGCCAGCAGTTACTCGCTGGGACAGGCCTCCTACGAGCAGTACTTC. It translates to CASSYSLGQASYEQYF.

This clone was counted at least ten times. The chain links TRBV4-2 to TRBJ1-6; tentative D call: TRBD1 (6 bases). Per germline, CDR1 LGHNA and CDR2 YNFKEQ. Trimming took 1 base from V and 10 from J, leaving 11 bases between them. This CDR3 comprises 14 residues. In DNA form, the CDR3 reads TGTGCCAGCAGCCAAGTAACAGGGAAATCACCCCTCCACTTT. Its translation: CASSQVTGKSPLHF.

The table lists this clone with a few counts. The chain employs TRBV6-2 or TRBV6-3 and TRBJ2-3; 9 nucleotides line up with TRBD2. Germline V gives CDR1 MNHEY, CDR2 SVGEGT. Trimming at V came to 8 bases and at J to 0 bases, leaving 6 bases not matched to a gene. CDR3 size: 15 residues. CDR3 DNA sequence: TGTGCCAGCTCCAAGACTAGCGGTAGCACAGATACGCAGTATTTT. This sequence encodes CASSKTSGSTDTQYF.